This T cell receptor beta chain is from a study of T cell responses to AZD1222 COVID-19 vaccine. Study-wide results and caveats: Every sample of the repertoires postdated the peak T cell response. Clonal diversity may have been underestimated, and the donors were mostly white British, with more females than males.

Second-dose groups at about 4 or about 12 weeks were pooled. To note about this clone: As yet, its antigen is unknown.

Sequenced by immunoSEQ multiplex PCR; TCRdb stores in-frame clones only, minus some. The table has 130,000 or so clones, around 92% seen once. Here the sequenced sample was peripheral blood, taken 28 days after the second AZD1222 dose. This TCR came from an adult who received the AZD1222 COVID-19 vaccine.

The CDR3 region is CASSPPSDLWGDTQYF. CDR3 nucleotide sequence: TGTGCCAGCTCACCACCGTCCGACTTATGGGGGGATACGCAGTATTTT. The J gene is TRBJ2-3, the V gene TRBV18; D may be TRBD1 or TRBD2 (5 bases each). In germline, CDR1 is KGHSH, CDR2 LQKENI. V was clipped by 0 bases and J by 6 bases, with 16 bases between them. The CDR3 contains 16 residues.